One sample yielded the 7 T cell receptor beta chains listed below, sequenced in a study of cytomegalovirus exposure and HLA in healthy donors. The PCR contained 60 Vbeta and 13 Jbeta primers. TCRdb's table, derived via immunoSEQ multiplex PCR, lists solely in-frame clones and lacks some. The sample has around 160,000 clones, about 80% seen once. Specimen: PBMCs. These receptors were collected from a man younger than 35 in good health and CMV-seropositive.

This chain links TRBV28 with TRBJ2-3, with TRBD2 matching over 7 bases. V was pared by 4 bases and J by 3 bases, with 7 bases of the junction left unmatched. The CDR3 is 15 residues long. Per the germline V gene, CDR1 is MDHEN and CDR2 is SYDVKM. Here the CDR3 reads CASSSPSGLTDTQYF. As DNA, the CDR3 is TGTGCCAGCAGTTCGCCTAGCGGATTAACAGATACGCAGTATTTT.

The rearrangement joins TRBV7-9 to TRBJ2-7; TRBD1 might be the D (6 bases). This CDR3 is built from 14 residues. Germline CDR1 reads SEHNR; CDR2 reads FQNEAQ (reference sequence). V lost 2 bases and J lost 1, with 9 bases in between. CDR3 sequence (DNA): TGTGCCAGCAGCTTAACGGACAGTTCCTACGAGCAGTACTTC. It encodes CASSLTDSSYEQYF.

This chain connects TRBV5-1 to TRBJ1-1; possible D gene TRBD1, 6 bases. The CDR3 length is 13 residues. Germline CDR1 and CDR2: SGHRS and YFSETQ. V shed 1 base and J shed 10 bases, with 14 bases lying between them. CDR3 sequence (DNA): TGCGCCAGCAGCTTGTCAGGGGCCGAAGGAGCTTTCTTT. It codes for CASSLSGAEGAFF.

This rearrangement joins TRBV27 to TRBJ1-2; 7 nucleotides line up with TRBD1. V dropped 2 bases and J dropped 8; count of bases not matched to a gene: 5. Germline CDR1 MNHEY, CDR2 SMNVEV (reference sequence). This CDR3 region has 13 residues. CDR3 bases: TGTGCCAGCAGTTTAACAGGGGAGGAAGGCTACACCTTC. Translation: CASSLTGEEGYTF.

This chain uses TRBV7-8 with TRBJ1-2; TRBD1 agrees at 7 bases. The germline gives CDR1 SGHVS, CDR2 FQNEAQ. The CDR3 sequence is 17 residues long. The V gene end was trimmed by 6 bases and the J gene end by 4 bases; junction bases not matched to a gene: 17. Written as DNA, the CDR3 is TGTGCCAGCAGTGGCGGGACAGATTCTTTACCCTCCTATGGCTACACCTTC. As protein: CASSGGTDSLPSYGYTF.

This clone appeared once. The chain joins TRBV11-2 to TRBJ2-2; D unresolved. Trimming pared 5 bases from V and 2 bases from J, leaving 12 bases between. The CDR3 has 15 amino acids. Germline V gene lookup returns CDR1 SGHAT and CDR2 FQNNGV. CDR3 in DNA: TGTGCCAGCAGCCTACAGCCACTCAACACCGGGGAGCTGTTTTTT. Translating gives CASSLQPLNTGELFF. Full variable domain (missing parts from reference TRBV11-2 and TRBJ2-2): EAGVAQSPRYKIIEKRQSVAFWCNPISGHATLYWYQQILGQGPKLLIQFQNNGVVDDSQLPKDRFSAERLKGVDSTLKIQPAKLEDSAVYLCASSLQPLNTGELFFGEGSRLTVL.

CDR3 protein: CASSPAHRNTEAFF. The CDR3 coding sequence is TGTGCCAGCAGCCCGGCCCACAGGAACACTGAAGCTTTCTTT. This sequence joins TRBV9 and TRBJ1-1, with unresolved D. CDR1 SGDLS and CDR2 YYNGEE come from the germline V gene. Deletions cut 4 bases from V and 1 base from J, with 11 bases between. There are 14 residues in the CDR3.